This T cell receptor beta chain was sequenced for a study of vaccination effects on CD4 cells after COVID-19. Sequencing was performed with immunoSEQ multiplex PCR; in TCRdb, only in-frame clones are kept and a portion is missing. The table records about 58,000 clones, about three quarters of them present only once. With respect to this clone: Its target is not known.

Following culture for 9 to 11 days, CD4+ T cells were isolated. The TCR was taken from a human donor who received a COVID-19 vaccine. The sample here was CD4+ T cells from PBMCs cultured without peptide, taken before COVID-19 vaccination.

CDR3 residues: CASSLVRWLGTSTDTQYF. The CDR3 DNA reads as TGTGCCAGCAGCTTAGTACGGTGGTTGGGAACTAGCACAGATACGCAGTATTTT. J is TRBJ2-3 and V is TRBV7-8; no reliable D call. Per the germline V gene, CDR1 is SGHVS and CDR2 is FQNEAQ. Between the trimmed V and J ends, which lost 1 base and 0 bases, there was a span of 17 bases. This CDR3 is 18 amino acids long.